This T cell receptor (beta chain) is from a study of blood T cell repertoires in COVID-19. The CDR3 runs 14 residues. V trimming: 5 bases; J trimming: 6 bases; junction bases outside the gene matches: 5. Germline CDR1 is LNHDA and CDR2 is SQIVND (reference sequence). Only in-frame clones appear in the TCRdb table, and some are missing; sequencing was by immunoSEQ multiplex PCR. Of 78,000 or so clones listed, 82% were seen once; the top ten hold approximately 12%. The specimen was peripheral blood. The source of this sequence is an older man with acute or convalescent COVID-19. The chain couples TRBV19 to TRBJ1-5; TRBD1 matches at 9 bases. The CDR3 bases are TGTGCCAGTAGTGAAACAGGGGGCGGTCAGCCCCAGCATTTT. It codes for CASSETGGGQPQHF.